Each of the 24 T cell receptor beta chains below was sequenced from the same sample in a study of cytomegalovirus exposure and HLA in healthy donors. The PCR used 60 Vbeta and 13 Jbeta primers. Only in-frame clones appear in the TCRdb table, and some are missing; sequencing was by immunoSEQ multiplex PCR. The table includes 150,000 to 200,000 clones, roughly 77% detected once. Sequencing was performed on PBMCs. These receptors were collected from a woman aged 45 to 65 in good health and CMV-seronegative.

This clone has just a few counts. V and J are TRBV6-6 and TRBJ1-1; 8 bases are a match to TRBD1. V was pared by 5 bases and J by 10 bases, with 12 bases of the junction left unmatched. The CDR3 loop spans 14 amino acids. Per germline, CDR1 MNHNY and CDR2 SVGAGI (reference sequence). The CDR3: CASSGGTGSWVAFF. For the CDR3, the DNA is TGTGCCAGCAGTGGAGGGACAGGTTCTTGGGTAGCTTTCTTT.

The chain uses TRBV18 and TRBJ1-3; D gene ambiguous. CDR3 length equals 14 residues. The V gene's germline CDR1 is KGHSH and CDR2 LQKENI. V was cut by 1 base and J by 2 bases, with 6 bases left in between. CDR3 nucleotides: TGTGCCAGCTCACCACAGGGAGCTGGAAACACCATATATTTT. It is translated as CASSPQGAGNTIYF.

The chain combines TRBV7-9 with TRBJ1-2, with 7 bases aligning to TRBD1. The CDR3 extends over 14 amino acids. After removal of 5 bases from V and 8 bases from J, the junction contained 11 bases not matched to a gene. Germline V gene lookup returns CDR1 SEHNR and CDR2 FQNEAQ (reference sequence). The CDR3 sequence: CASSVTSGTEGYTF. In DNA form, the CDR3 reads TGTGCCAGCAGCGTCACCTCGGGGACAGAAGGCTACACCTTC.

This sequence joins TRBV6-5 and TRBJ2-7; D uncertain. The CDR3 extends over 14 amino acids. Germline assignment: CDR1 MNHEY and CDR2 SVGAGI. The ends were cut back, 0 bases at V and 5 bases at J, with 11 bases in the middle. In DNA, the CDR3 is TGTGCCAGCAGTTACTCGATGACTCTCAACGAGCAGTACTTC. Amino acids: CASSYSMTLNEQYF.

The chain uses TRBV18 and TRBJ2-3; 9 bases are shared with TRBD1. Germline CDR1 and CDR2: KGHSH and LQKENI. CDR3 length: 17 amino acids. Trimming at V came to 1 base and at J to 0 bases, leaving 5 bases not matched to a gene. CDR3 in amino acids: CASSPLRGQGSTDTQYF. In DNA form, the CDR3 reads TGTGCCAGCTCACCACTGAGAGGACAGGGGAGCACAGATACGCAGTATTTT.

The chain recombines TRBV27 with TRBJ1-2, with 11 positions matching TRBD1. Germline V CDR1 and CDR2: MNHEY, SMNVEV (reference sequence). The CDR3 has 16 amino acids. V trimming: 6 bases; J trimming: 6 bases; junction bases outside the gene matches: 12. DNA for the CDR3: TGTGCCAGCAGCCGAGGGTCAGGACAGGGGGCTCATGGCTACACCTTC. It is translated as CASSRGSGQGAHGYTF.

The gene calls are TRBV5-1 and TRBJ2-3; D is possibly TRBD1 (6 bases). The CDR3 sequence is 17 residues long. Trimming removed 0 bases at V and 0 bases at J, with 14 bases between. Germline values: CDR1 SGHRS, CDR2 YFSETQ. CDR3 loop: CASSLVQGGTSTDTQYF. The DNA of the CDR3 is TGCGCCAGCAGCTTGGTTCAGGGTGGGACAAGCACAGATACGCAGTATTTT.

The table lists this clone with a few counts. The rearrangement links TRBV7-2 to TRBJ2-1, with TRBD2 matching 13 bases. The CDR3 contains 15 residues. CDR1 and CDR2 from the germline V gene are SGHTA and FQGNSA. The V gene end was trimmed by 5 bases and the J gene end by 8 bases; junction bases not matched to a gene: 6. CDR3 loop: CASSRRTSGSDEQFF. The CDR3 DNA is TGTGCCAGCAGCCGGAGGACTAGCGGGAGCGATGAGCAGTTCTTC. Using reference TRBV7-2 and TRBJ2-1 for the parts outside the CDR3, the full variable domain is GAGVSQSPSNKVTEKGKDVELRCDPISGHTALYWYRQSLGQGLEFLIYFQGNSAPDKSGLPSDRFSAERTGGSVSTLTIQRTQQEDSAVYLCASSRRTSGSDEQFFGPGTRLTVL.

This chain uses TRBV7-2 with TRBJ2-7; 11 bases line up with TRBD2. With V trimmed by 4 bases and J by 4 bases, 15 bases remained unmatched. Germline values: CDR1 SGHTA, CDR2 FQGNSA. This CDR3 region has 18 residues. CDR3 nucleotides: TGTGCCAGCAGCTCCTCTGCTTTGGGGACTAGCGGTGCTTACGAGCAGTACTTC. Amino acid sequence: CASSSSALGTSGAYEQYF.

The sample holds a few counts of this clone. The CDR3 region is CASSLPPRLASYNEQFF. The CDR3 DNA reads TGTGCCAGCAGCTTACCCCCTCGACTAGCTTCCTACAATGAGCAGTTCTTC. V and J are TRBV7-9 and TRBJ2-1, with 7 bases fitting TRBD2. The CDR3 runs 17 residues. Trimming removed 2 bases from V and 1 base from J; junction bases left unmatched: 8. Germline V lookup: CDR1 SEHNR, CDR2 FQNEAQ (reference sequence).

The DNA of the CDR3 is TGTGCCAGCAGCTGGACAGAGACACATGAGCAGTTCTTC. Protein sequence: CASSWTETHEQFF. The V call is TRBV2, the J call TRBJ2-1; possible D gene TRBD1, 6 bases. This CDR3 contains 13 residues. Germline V lookup: CDR1 SNHLY, CDR2 FYNNEI. Between the trimmed V and J ends, which lost 6 bases and 8 bases, there was a span of 14 bases.

This rearrangement joins TRBV11-2 to TRBJ1-2; D perhaps matches TRBD1 (6 bases). Per germline, CDR1 SGHAT and CDR2 FQNNGV. The CDR3 has 13 residues. V was pared by 1 base and J by 7 bases, with 10 bases between. This chain's CDR3 is CASSLGVGAGYTF. CDR3 bases: TGTGCCAGCAGCTTAGGTGTGGGGGCTGGCTACACCTTC. Using reference TRBV11-2 and TRBJ1-2 for the parts outside the CDR3, the full variable domain is EAGVAQSPRYKIIEKRQSVAFWCNPISGHATLYWYQQILGQGPKLLIQFQNNGVVDDSQLPKDRFSAERLKGVDSTLKIQPAKLEDSAVYLCASSLGVGAGYTFGSGTRLTVV.

The chain uses TRBV4-3 and TRBJ1-3, with D perhaps matching TRBD1 (5 bases). The length of the CDR3 is 17 residues. V lost 1 base, J lost 0 bases, and 13 bases lay in between. Germline assignment: CDR1 LGHNA and CDR2 YSLEER. CDR3 nucleotide sequence: TGCGCCAGCAGCCAAGGAGCCAGGGCTACCTCTGGAAACACCATATATTTT. This sequence encodes CASSQGARATSGNTIYF.

The V and J genes are TRBV5-6 and TRBJ2-3, with 7 bases matching TRBD2. The V gene end was trimmed by 1 base and the J gene end by 4 bases; junction bases not matched to a gene: 6. Germline lookup yields CDR1 SGHDT and CDR2 YYEEEE. The CDR3 loop spans 15 amino acids. The CDR3, as DNA: TGTGCCAGCAGCTTGCTTAGGGAGGGCGCAGATACGCAGTATTTT. This sequence encodes CASSLLREGADTQYF.

The chain carries TRBV7-3 and TRBJ1-1; D is ambiguous. The CDR3 covers 14 residues. Germline CDR1 reads SGHTA; CDR2 reads FQGTGA. V was pared by 4 bases and J by 3 bases, with 12 bases between. This CDR3 is CASSSLSRDTEAFF. The CDR3, as DNA: TGTGCCAGCAGCTCCCTTTCGAGGGACACTGAAGCTTTCTTT.

V usage is TRBV28 and J usage is TRBJ1-5; D unresolved. Germline V gene lookup returns CDR1 MDHEN and CDR2 SYDVKM. The CDR3 runs to 15 residues. The V end lost 8 bases, the J end lost 2 bases, and 16 bases lay between the germline ends. This chain's CDR3 is CASSKDPGGNQPQHF. In DNA form, the CDR3 reads TGTGCCAGCTCTAAGGACCCGGGAGGCAATCAGCCCCAGCATTTT.

The rearrangement joins TRBV28 to TRBJ2-5; D ambiguous. Germline CDR1 MDHEN, CDR2 SYDVKM. CDR3 size: 15 residues. Trimming stripped 5 bases from V and 2 bases from J, with 15 bases between. CDR3 sequence (DNA): TGTGCCAGCAGTCCCCGTGGGCGCGAGCAAGAGACCCAGTACTTC. The encoded protein is CASSPRGREQETQYF.

V and J are TRBV27 and TRBJ1-1; 7 bases match TRBD1. The V gene end was trimmed by 4 bases and the J gene end by 7 bases; junction bases not matched to a gene: 9. CDR3 size: 14 residues. In germline, CDR1 is MNHEY, CDR2 SMNVEV (reference sequence). CDR3 residues: CASSSQGRSDEAFF. CDR3 coding DNA: TGTGCCAGCAGTTCACAGGGGAGGAGCGATGAAGCTTTCTTT.

CDR3: CASILKGGFGQFSEQYF. The CDR3 DNA follows: TGTGCCAGCATCCTTAAGGGCGGGTTCGGACAGTTTAGCGAGCAGTACTTC. The genes are TRBV7-2 and TRBJ2-5, with D possibly TRBD1 on 6 matching bases. Judging by the DNA end, TRBJ2-7 fits better; the J call may be wrong. The germline V gene has CDR1 SGHTA and CDR2 FQGNSA. The CDR3 extends over 17 amino acids.

This clone has more than one count but fewer than ten. The chain links TRBV19 to TRBJ1-2, with no clear D. V was pared by 10 bases and J by 4 bases, with 7 bases between. CDR3 length equals 10 residues. Germline assignment: CDR1 LNHDA and CDR2 SQIVND (reference sequence). The CDR3 DNA is TGTGCCACCGAGGCCTATGGCTACACCTTC. Protein sequence: CATEAYGYTF.

This chain uses TRBV18 with TRBJ1-5; possible D gene TRBD1, 6 bases. This CDR3 is 15 amino acids long. The germline V and J ends were trimmed by 1 base and 3 bases, with 10 bases remaining between them. Germline V gene sequence: CDR1 KGHSH, CDR2 LQKENI. CDR3 in amino acids: CASSPRQGNNQPQHF. The CDR3 nucleotides read TGTGCCAGCTCACCACGCCAGGGGAACAATCAGCCCCAGCATTTT.

The V call is TRBV7-6, the J call TRBJ2-5; 8 bases are shared with TRBD2. Germline loops: CDR1 SGHVS, CDR2 FNYEAQ. This CDR3 is 15 amino acids long. The ends lost 3 bases at V and 5 bases at J; junction bases unmatched: 8. The CDR3 loop reads CASSFTSGSRETQYF. The CDR3 DNA sequence: TGTGCCAGCAGCTTTACAAGCGGGAGTAGGGAGACCCAGTACTTC.

The chain uses TRBV28 and TRBJ1-1; no reliable D call. Looked up from germline, CDR1 is MDHEN and CDR2 is SYDVKM. CDR3 length: 11 amino acids. The V gene lost 6 bases and the J gene lost 7 bases, with 9 bases spanning the gap. The CDR3 loop is CASRVSSEAFF. Written as DNA, the CDR3 is TGTGCCAGCAGGGTTAGTAGTGAAGCTTTCTTT.

The CDR3 nucleotides read TGCGCCAGCAGCCCCGGAGAGCGACTAGCAGGCGAGACCCAGTACTTC. It is translated as CASSPGERLAGETQYF. The rearrangement links TRBV5-1 to TRBJ2-5; 7 bases agree with TRBD2. V shed 4 bases, J shed 5 bases, and the junction held 14 bases outside the gene matches. This CDR3 is 16 amino acids long. Germline lookup yields CDR1 SGHRS and CDR2 YFSETQ. The variable domain in full, with the rest retrieved from reference TRBV5-1 and TRBJ2-5, is KAGVTQTPRYLIKTRGQQVTLSCSPISGHRSVSWYQQTPGQGLQFLFEYFSETQRNKGNFPGRFSGRQFSNSRSEMNVSTLELGDSALYLCASSPGERLAGETQYFGPGTRLLVL.